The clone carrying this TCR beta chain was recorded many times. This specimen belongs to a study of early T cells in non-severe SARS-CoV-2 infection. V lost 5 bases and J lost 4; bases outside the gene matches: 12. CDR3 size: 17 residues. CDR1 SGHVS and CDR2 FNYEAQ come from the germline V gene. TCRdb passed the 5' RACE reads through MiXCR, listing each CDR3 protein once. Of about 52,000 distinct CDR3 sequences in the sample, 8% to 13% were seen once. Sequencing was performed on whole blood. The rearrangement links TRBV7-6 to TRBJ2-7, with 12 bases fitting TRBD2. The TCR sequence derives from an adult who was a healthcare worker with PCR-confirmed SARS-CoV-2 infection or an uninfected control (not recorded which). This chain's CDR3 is CASSPLAGGPQGYEQYF. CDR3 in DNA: TGTGCCAGCAGCCCCCTAGCGGGAGGGCCTCAGGGGTACGAGCAGTACTTC.